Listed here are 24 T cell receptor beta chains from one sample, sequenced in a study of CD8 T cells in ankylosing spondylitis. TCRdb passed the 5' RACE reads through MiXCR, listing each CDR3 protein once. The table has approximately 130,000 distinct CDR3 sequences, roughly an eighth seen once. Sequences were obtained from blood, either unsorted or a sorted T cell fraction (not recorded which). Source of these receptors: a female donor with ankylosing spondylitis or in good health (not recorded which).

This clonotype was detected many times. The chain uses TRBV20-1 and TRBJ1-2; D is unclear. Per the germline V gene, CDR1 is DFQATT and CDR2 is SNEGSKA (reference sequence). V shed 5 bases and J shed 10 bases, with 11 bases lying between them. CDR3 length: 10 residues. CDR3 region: CSAHDGDYTF. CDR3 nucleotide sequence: TGCAGTGCTCACGACGGAGACTACACCTTC.

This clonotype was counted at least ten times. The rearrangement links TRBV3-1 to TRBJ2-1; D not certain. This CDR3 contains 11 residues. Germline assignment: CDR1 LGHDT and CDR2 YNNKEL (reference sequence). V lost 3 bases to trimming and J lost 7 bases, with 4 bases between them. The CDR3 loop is CASSHVNEQFF. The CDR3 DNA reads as TGTGCCAGCAGCCACGTTAATGAGCAGTTCTTC.

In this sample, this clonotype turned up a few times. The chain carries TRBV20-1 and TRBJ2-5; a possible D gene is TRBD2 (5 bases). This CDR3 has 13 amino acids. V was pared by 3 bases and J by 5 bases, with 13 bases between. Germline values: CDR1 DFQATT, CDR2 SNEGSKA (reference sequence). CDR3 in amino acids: CSARYGGSETQYF. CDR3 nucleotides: TGCAGTGCTAGGTACGGTGGGAGCGAGACCCAGTACTTC.

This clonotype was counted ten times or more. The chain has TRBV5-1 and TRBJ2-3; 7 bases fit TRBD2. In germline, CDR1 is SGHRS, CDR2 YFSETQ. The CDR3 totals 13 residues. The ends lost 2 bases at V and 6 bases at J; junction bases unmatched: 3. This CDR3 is CASSFGRADTQYF. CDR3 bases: TGCGCCAGCAGCTTTGGGAGGGCGGATACGCAGTATTTT.

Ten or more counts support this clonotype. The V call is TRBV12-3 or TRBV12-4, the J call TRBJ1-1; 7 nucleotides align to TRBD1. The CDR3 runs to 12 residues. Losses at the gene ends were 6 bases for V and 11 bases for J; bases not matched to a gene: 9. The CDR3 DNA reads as TGTGCCAGCAGCCCAAGGGGGCGCGAGGCTTTCTTT. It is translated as CASSPRGREAFF.

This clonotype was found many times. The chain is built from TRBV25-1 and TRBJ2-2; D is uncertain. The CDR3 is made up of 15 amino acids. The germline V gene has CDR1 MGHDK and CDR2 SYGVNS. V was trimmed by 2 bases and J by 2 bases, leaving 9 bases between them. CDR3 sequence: CASSERAKNTGELFF. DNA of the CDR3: TGTGCCAGCAGTGAACGGGCAAAAAACACCGGGGAGCTGTTTTTT.

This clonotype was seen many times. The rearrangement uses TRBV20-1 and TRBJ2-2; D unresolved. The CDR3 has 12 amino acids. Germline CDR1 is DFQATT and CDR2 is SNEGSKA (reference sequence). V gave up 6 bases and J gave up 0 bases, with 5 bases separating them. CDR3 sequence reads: CSATANTGELFF. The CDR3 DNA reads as TGCAGTGCCACTGCGAACACCGGGGAGCTGTTTTTT.

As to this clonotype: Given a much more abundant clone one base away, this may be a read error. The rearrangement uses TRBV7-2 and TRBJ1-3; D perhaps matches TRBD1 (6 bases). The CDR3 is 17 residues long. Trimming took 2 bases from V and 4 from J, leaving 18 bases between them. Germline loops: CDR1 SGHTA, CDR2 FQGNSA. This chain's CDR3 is CASSLSVQGPIGNTIYF. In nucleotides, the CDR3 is TGTGCCAGCAGCTTAAGTGTTCAGGGGCCCATCGGAAACACCATATATTTT.

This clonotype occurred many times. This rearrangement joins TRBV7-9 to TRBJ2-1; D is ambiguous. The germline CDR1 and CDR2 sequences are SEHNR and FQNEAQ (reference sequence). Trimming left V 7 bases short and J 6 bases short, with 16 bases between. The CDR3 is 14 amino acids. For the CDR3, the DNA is TGTGCCAGCACCAAGGATGGCACTATCAATGAGCAGTTCTTC. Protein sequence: CASTKDGTINEQFF. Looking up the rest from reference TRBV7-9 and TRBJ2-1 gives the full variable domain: DTGVSQNPRHKITKRGQNVTFRCDPISEHNRLYWYRQTLGQGPEFLTYFQNEAQLEKSRLLSDRFSAERPKGSFSTLEIQRTEQGDSAMYLCASTKDGTINEQFFGPGTRLTVL.

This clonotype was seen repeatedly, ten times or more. This CDR3 is CASGRGTGGNEQFF. The CDR3 DNA is TGTGCCAGCGGGCGGGGGACAGGGGGTAATGAGCAGTTCTTC. The chain employs TRBV2 and TRBJ2-1; TRBD1 agrees at 11 bases. Germline V gives CDR1 SNHLY, CDR2 FYNNEI. This CDR3 spans 14 amino acids. The V and J ends lost 8 bases and 7 bases, in that order; junction bases with no gene match: 7.

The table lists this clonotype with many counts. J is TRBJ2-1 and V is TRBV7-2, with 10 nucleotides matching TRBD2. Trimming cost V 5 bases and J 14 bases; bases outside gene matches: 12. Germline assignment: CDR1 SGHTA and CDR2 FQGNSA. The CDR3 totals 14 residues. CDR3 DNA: TGTGCCAGCAGCCCCGACCCAGCGGGAGGGCCGGAGTTCTTC. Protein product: CASSPDPAGGPEFF.

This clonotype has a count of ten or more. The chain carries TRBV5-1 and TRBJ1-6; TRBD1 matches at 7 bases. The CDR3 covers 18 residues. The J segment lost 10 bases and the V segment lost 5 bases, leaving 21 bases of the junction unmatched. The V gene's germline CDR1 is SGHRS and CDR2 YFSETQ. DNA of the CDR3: TGCGCCAGCAGTCCTACGTCCCCCGACAGGGTGAGCGCCTCACCCCTCCACTTT. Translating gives CASSPTSPDRVSASPLHF.

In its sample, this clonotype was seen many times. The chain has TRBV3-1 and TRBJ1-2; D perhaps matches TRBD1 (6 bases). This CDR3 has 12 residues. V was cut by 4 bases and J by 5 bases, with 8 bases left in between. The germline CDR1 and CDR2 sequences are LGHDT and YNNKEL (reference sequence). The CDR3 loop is CASSRQGYGYTF. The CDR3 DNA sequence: TGTGCCAGCAGCCGCCAGGGGTATGGCTACACCTTC.

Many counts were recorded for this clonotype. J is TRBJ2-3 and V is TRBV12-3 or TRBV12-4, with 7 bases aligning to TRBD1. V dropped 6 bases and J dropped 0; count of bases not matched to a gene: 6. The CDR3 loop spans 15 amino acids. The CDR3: CASSRTGPSTDTQYF. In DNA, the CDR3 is TGTGCCAGCAGCAGGACAGGACCTAGCACAGATACGCAGTATTTT.

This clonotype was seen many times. The CDR3 DNA reads TGTGCCAGCAGTACGGACAGGGCGGGCGGGGAGCTGTTTTTT. The encoded protein is CASSTDRAGGELFF. The J gene is TRBJ2-2, the V gene TRBV2; 8 bases agree with TRBD1. The CDR3 is 14 amino acids. CDR1 SNHLY and CDR2 FYNNEI come from the germline V gene. J gave up 7 bases and V 5 bases, and 6 bases lay outside the gene matches.

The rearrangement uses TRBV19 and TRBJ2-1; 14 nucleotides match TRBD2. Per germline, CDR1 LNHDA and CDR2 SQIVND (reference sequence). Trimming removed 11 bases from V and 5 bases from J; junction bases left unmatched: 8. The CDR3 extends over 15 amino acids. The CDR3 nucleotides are TGTGCCGCGACTAGCGGGAGGGCCCCGAACAATGAGCAGTTCTTC. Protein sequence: CAATSGRAPNNEQFF.

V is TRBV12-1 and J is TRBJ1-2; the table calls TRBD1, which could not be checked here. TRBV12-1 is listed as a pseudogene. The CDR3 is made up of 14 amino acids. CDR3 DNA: TGTGCCAGCAGCCTGCACGGACAGGCCGATGGCTACACCTTC. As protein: CASSLHGQADGYTF.

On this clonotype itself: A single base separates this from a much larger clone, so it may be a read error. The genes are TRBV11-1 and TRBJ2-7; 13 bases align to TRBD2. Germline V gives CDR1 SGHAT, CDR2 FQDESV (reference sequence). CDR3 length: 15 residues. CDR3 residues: CASSSRTSGSYERYF. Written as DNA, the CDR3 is TGTGCCAGCAGCTCACGGACTAGCGGGAGCTACGAGCGGTACTTC.

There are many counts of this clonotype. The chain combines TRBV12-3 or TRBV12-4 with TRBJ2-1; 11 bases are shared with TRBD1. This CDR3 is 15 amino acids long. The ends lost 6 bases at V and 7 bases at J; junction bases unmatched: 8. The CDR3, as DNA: TGTGCCAGCAGCCCGGACAGGGGGCTCAGGAATGAGCAGTTCTTC. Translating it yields CASSPDRGLRNEQFF.

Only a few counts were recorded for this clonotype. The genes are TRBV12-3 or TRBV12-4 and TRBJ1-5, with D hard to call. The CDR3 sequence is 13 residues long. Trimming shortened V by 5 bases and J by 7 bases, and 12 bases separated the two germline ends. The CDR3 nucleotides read TGTGCCAGCAGTCTCCCTTGGGGACAGCCCCAGCATTTT. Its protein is CASSLPWGQPQHF.

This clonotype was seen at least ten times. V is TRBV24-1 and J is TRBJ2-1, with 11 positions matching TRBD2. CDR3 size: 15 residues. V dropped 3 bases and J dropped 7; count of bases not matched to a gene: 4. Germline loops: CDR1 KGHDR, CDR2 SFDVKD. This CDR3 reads CATSDPGLAENEQFF. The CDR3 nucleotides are TGTGCCACCAGTGATCCGGGACTAGCGGAGAATGAGCAGTTCTTC.

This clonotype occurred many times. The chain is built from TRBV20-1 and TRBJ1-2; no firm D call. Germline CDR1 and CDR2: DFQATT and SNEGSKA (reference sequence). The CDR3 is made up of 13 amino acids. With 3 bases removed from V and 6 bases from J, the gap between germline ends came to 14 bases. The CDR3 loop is CSASNPGRNGYTF. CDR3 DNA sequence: TGCAGTGCTAGTAACCCTGGACGAAATGGCTACACCTTC.

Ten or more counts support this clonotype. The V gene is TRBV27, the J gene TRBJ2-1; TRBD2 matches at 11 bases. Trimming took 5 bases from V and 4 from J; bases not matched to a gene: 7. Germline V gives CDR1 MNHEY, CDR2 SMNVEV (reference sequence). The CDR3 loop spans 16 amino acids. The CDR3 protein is CASSIIAGGTYNEQFF. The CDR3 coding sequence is TGTGCCAGCAGTATAATAGCGGGAGGGACATACAATGAGCAGTTCTTC.

The CDR3 DNA sequence: TGTGCCAGCAGCTTATACCTTCGGCCGTCGGGCTACGAGCAGTACTTC. Its protein is CASSLYLRPSGYEQYF. This sequence joins TRBV11-3 and TRBJ2-7; D not certain. The CDR3 runs to 16 residues. V lost 2 bases and J 3 bases, leaving 17 bases between the germline ends. Germline V gene lookup returns CDR1 SGHNT and CDR2 YENEEA.